What follows are 10 T cell receptor beta chains derived from one specimen sequenced in a study of cytomegalovirus exposure and HLA in healthy donors. PCR was performed using 60 Vbeta and 13 Jbeta primers. TCRdb keeps only in-frame clones here, not all; method: immunoSEQ multiplex PCR. This listing includes some 120,000 clones. Material for sequencing was PBMCs. These TCRs come from a man aged 35 to 55 in good health and CMV-seropositive.

The CDR3 nucleotides are TGTGCCAGTAGCAACCCCCCGGGACAGCCGAACACTGAAGCTTTCTTT. Protein sequence: CASSNPPGQPNTEAFF. The chain employs TRBV19 and TRBJ1-1; 7 bases align to TRBD1. V was pared by 6 bases and J by 1 base, with 11 bases of the junction left unmatched. This CDR3 region has 16 residues. Germline V gene lookup returns CDR1 LNHDA and CDR2 SQIVND (reference sequence).

J is TRBJ2-6 and V is TRBV28; D not certain. V was clipped by 2 bases and J by 2 bases, with 4 bases between them. Germline V lookup: CDR1 MDHEN, CDR2 SYDVKM. This CDR3 region has 14 residues. The CDR3 DNA follows: TGTGCCAGCAGTTTACTAGCTGGGGCCAACGTCCTGACTTTC. This gives the protein CASSLLAGANVLTF.

This sequence joins TRBV27 and TRBJ2-2; 10 bases are a match to TRBD2. The CDR3 spans 17 residues. Trimming at V came to 4 bases and at J to 7 bases, leaving 12 bases not matched to a gene. Germline values: CDR1 MNHEY, CDR2 SMNVEV (reference sequence). The CDR3 region has the DNA TGTGCCAGCAGTTCCCCGTGGCTAGCGGGAGTGGTCGGGGAGCTGTTTTTT. Translating it yields CASSSPWLAGVVGELFF.

The chain couples TRBV7-9 to TRBJ2-7; TRBD1 matches 9 bases. CDR1 is SEHNR, CDR2 FQNEAQ, per germline (reference sequence). The CDR3 consists of 13 residues. The junction had 4 bases not matched to a gene; V was cut back by 5 bases and J by 5 bases. Here the CDR3 reads CASSPRDRDEQYF. The CDR3 DNA follows: TGTGCCAGCAGCCCTCGGGACAGGGACGAGCAGTACTTC.

The chain couples TRBV27 to TRBJ1-1; a possible D gene is TRBD1 (6 bases). The CDR3 has 12 residues. Germline loops: CDR1 MNHEY, CDR2 SMNVEV (reference sequence). The germline V and J ends were trimmed by 6 bases and 4 bases, with 9 bases remaining between them. The CDR3 bases are TGTGCCAGCAGGAGAGGGGGCACTGAAGCTTTCTTT. Translating it yields CASRRGGTEAFF.

The rearrangement joins TRBV4-1 to TRBJ2-5; 8 bases map to TRBD2. The J call could be wrong; TRBJ2-7 is a better fit for the DNA end. The CDR3 runs 18 residues. Germline-derived CDR1 and CDR2 are MGHRA and YSYEKL. The CDR3 coding sequence is TGCGCCAGCAGCCGGGCCGTACGGGAACTAGCGGACACCTACGAGCAGTACTTC. Translation gives CASSRAVRELADTYEQYF.

The V and J genes are TRBV5-5 and TRBJ1-1; D is unresolved. V was trimmed by 1 base and J by 5 bases, leaving 12 bases between them. The length of the CDR3 is 14 residues. CDR1 and CDR2 from the germline V gene are SGHKS and YYEKEE (reference sequence). CDR3 amino acids: CASSLYSGETEAFF. CDR3 bases: TGTGCCAGCAGCTTGTATAGCGGGGAAACTGAAGCTTTCTTT.

This chain links TRBV2 with TRBJ2-7; 7 bases map to TRBD2. Trimming took 10 bases from V and 1 from J; bases not matched to a gene: 13. Germline V CDR1 and CDR2: SNHLY, FYNNEI. The CDR3 has 15 amino acids. The DNA for the CDR3 is TGTGCCACATCCCCAACGGGGCGGGAGTCCTACGAGCAGTACTTC. It is translated as CATSPTGRESYEQYF.

CDR3 nucleotides: TGTGCCAGCAGCCCGACAGGGCGGAACACTGAAGCTTTCTTT. Protein product: CASSPTGRNTEAFF. The gene calls are TRBV7-3 and TRBJ1-1; 7 positions match TRBD1. Germline CDR1 SGHTA, CDR2 FQGTGA. Trimming removed 5 bases from V and 1 base from J; junction bases left unmatched: 4. The CDR3 spans 14 residues.

CDR3 sequence (DNA): TGCAGCGTTGAAGCAGCGGAAGCGGGAGGGTACGAGCAGTACTTC. It specifies CSVEAAEAGGYEQYF. J is TRBJ2-5 and V is TRBV29-1, with 10 bases fitting TRBD2. Gene TRBJ2-7 matches the end of the DNA better, so the J call may be wrong. From germline, CDR1 is SQVTM and CDR2 ANQGSEA. The CDR3 totals 15 residues.